Following are 13 T cell receptor beta chains from one sample sequenced in a study of blood T cells in healthy people across ages. The authors ran a second PCR of 7 to 11 cycles using a sample-barcoded 5' primer and a J-beta primer mix. TCRdb reprocessed the 5' RACE reads with MiXCR, giving one entry per CDR3 protein. The top ten clones hold about a sixth of a sample with under 1,000,000 distinct CDR3 sequences, 46% of them seen once. Sequencing was carried out using blood. The receptors originated from a man at least 80 years old in good health.

This chain connects TRBV11-2 to TRBJ2-7; TRBD1 agrees at 7 bases. The J call may not be correct, given that the DNA end is closer to TRBJ2-5. Looked up from germline, CDR1 is SGHAT and CDR2 is FQNNGV. The CDR3 loop spans 14 amino acids. CDR3 sequence reads: CASSQQTGKETQYF. The DNA for the CDR3 is TGTGCCAGCAGCCAACAGACAGGGAAGGAGACCCAGTACTTC.

This clonotype was recorded a few times. The chain has TRBV27 and TRBJ2-4, with a possible D match to TRBD2 (5 bases). Gene TRBJ2-7 matches the end of the DNA better, so the J call may be wrong. Looked up from germline, CDR1 is MNHEY and CDR2 is SMNVEV (reference sequence). The CDR3 totals 14 residues. CDR3 protein: CASSPVLAGYEQYF. The CDR3 DNA is TGTGCCAGCAGTCCGGTCCTCGCGGGCTACGAGCAGTACTTC.

This clonotype has just a few counts. The rearrangement joins TRBV7-2 to TRBJ2-3; 10 bases agree with TRBD2. Germline V gives CDR1 SGHTA, CDR2 FQGNSA. The CDR3 has 16 residues. The ends lost 2 bases at V and 3 bases at J; junction bases unmatched: 5. CDR3 bases: TGTGCCAGCAGCTTAAAAGTAGCGGGGGGAACAGATACGCAGTATTTT. Its translation is CASSLKVAGGTDTQYF.

On this clonotype: This may stem from a read error, because a much larger clone lies one nucleotide away. This chain uses TRBV12-3 or TRBV12-4 with TRBJ1-2; a possible D gene is TRBD1 (5 bases). This CDR3 has 12 amino acids. CDR3 nucleotides: TGTGCCGGCAGAACGGGGGGGACTGGCTACACCTTC. Translation: CAGRTGGTGYTF.

This clonotype came up many times. This chain connects TRBV6-6 to TRBJ1-6, with 9 bases that match TRBD1. There are 15 residues in the CDR3. Germline V gene data show CDR1 as MNHNY and CDR2 as SVGAGI (reference sequence). Unmatched junction bases numbered 9, after V lost 6 bases and J lost 9 bases. The chain's CDR3 is CASSHRDRVGSPLHF. CDR3 nucleotide sequence: TGTGCCAGCAGCCACCGGGACAGGGTCGGTTCACCCCTCCACTTT.

This clonotype has a count of ten or more. J is TRBJ2-3 and V is TRBV29-1, with TRBD1 as a possible D gene (5 bases). In germline, CDR1 is SQVTM, CDR2 ANQGSEA. The germline V and J ends were trimmed by 7 bases and 8 bases, with 22 bases remaining between them. The CDR3 spans 14 residues. This CDR3 reads CSAESMKGKGTQYF. The CDR3 coding sequence is TGCAGCGCGGAATCAATGAAGGGGAAAGGTACGCAGTATTTT.

This chain links TRBV6-5 with TRBJ2-5; no clear D gene. The CDR3 consists of 13 residues. V shed 7 bases and J shed 0 bases, with 9 bases lying between them. The V gene's germline CDR1 is MNHEY and CDR2 SVGAGI. Here the CDR3 reads CASKFRNQETQYF. CDR3 nucleotide sequence: TGTGCCAGCAAATTCCGGAACCAAGAGACCCAGTACTTC.

This rearrangement joins TRBV28 to TRBJ2-1; possible D gene TRBD2, 7 bases. V gave up 1 base and J gave up 7 bases, with 17 bases separating them. Germline V lookup: CDR1 MDHEN, CDR2 SYDVKM. The CDR3 contains 16 residues. The CDR3 is CASSLLGGEGRNEQFF. DNA for the CDR3: TGTGCCAGCAGTTTATTAGGGGGGGAGGGGAGGAATGAGCAGTTCTTC.

This clonotype was detected ten times or more. The chain links TRBV29-1 to TRBJ1-4; D call uncertain. The germline CDR1 and CDR2 sequences are SQVTM and ANQGSEA. The CDR3 is made up of 13 amino acids. Trimming left V 4 bases short and J 6 bases short, with 12 bases between. The CDR3 sequence is CSVVSGADEKLFF. The CDR3 bases are TGCAGCGTTGTTTCAGGCGCGGATGAAAAACTGTTTTTT.

This clonotype came up a few times. The chain couples TRBV20-1 to TRBJ2-5, with 11 bases matching TRBD2. Germline V CDR1 and CDR2: DFQATT, SNEGSKA (reference sequence). The CDR3 totals 16 residues. V lost 6 bases to trimming and J lost 5 bases; unmatched junction nucleotides: 14. This chain's CDR3 is CSAPTWELAGVETQYF. The CDR3 nucleotides are TGCAGTGCGCCAACTTGGGAACTAGCGGGAGTGGAGACCCAGTACTTC.

This clonotype has ten or more counts. This sequence joins TRBV7-2 and TRBJ2-1, with 9 bases fitting TRBD2. Germline lookup yields CDR1 SGHTA and CDR2 FQGNSA. J lost 8 bases, V lost 0 bases, and 11 bases had no gene match. The CDR3 extends over 17 amino acids. In nucleotides, the CDR3 is TGTGCCAGCAGCTTAGCGCGTCTAGCGGGACCTCGCTATGAGCAGTTCTTC. Translation: CASSLARLAGPRYEQFF.

This chain joins TRBV7-2 and TRBJ2-5; 7 bases match TRBD1. Trimming at V came to 8 bases and at J to 11 bases, leaving 17 bases not matched to a gene. The CDR3 is 14 residues long. Germline V gene lookup returns CDR1 SGHTA and CDR2 FQGNSA. CDR3 region: CASGVGTEYNEQYF. The CDR3 DNA is TGTGCCAGCGGCGTAGGGACAGAGTACAATGAGCAGTACTTC.

This clonotype was detected many times. V gene TRBV18 combines with J gene TRBJ2-1; 8 nucleotides line up with TRBD2. In germline, CDR1 is KGHSH, CDR2 LQKENI. Germline trimming cut 4 bases from V and 7 bases from J; bases unmatched to any gene: 6. The CDR3 runs to 14 residues. The CDR3: CASSRSSGLNEQFF. In DNA form, the CDR3 reads TGTGCCAGCTCACGGTCTAGCGGGTTAAATGAGCAGTTCTTC.